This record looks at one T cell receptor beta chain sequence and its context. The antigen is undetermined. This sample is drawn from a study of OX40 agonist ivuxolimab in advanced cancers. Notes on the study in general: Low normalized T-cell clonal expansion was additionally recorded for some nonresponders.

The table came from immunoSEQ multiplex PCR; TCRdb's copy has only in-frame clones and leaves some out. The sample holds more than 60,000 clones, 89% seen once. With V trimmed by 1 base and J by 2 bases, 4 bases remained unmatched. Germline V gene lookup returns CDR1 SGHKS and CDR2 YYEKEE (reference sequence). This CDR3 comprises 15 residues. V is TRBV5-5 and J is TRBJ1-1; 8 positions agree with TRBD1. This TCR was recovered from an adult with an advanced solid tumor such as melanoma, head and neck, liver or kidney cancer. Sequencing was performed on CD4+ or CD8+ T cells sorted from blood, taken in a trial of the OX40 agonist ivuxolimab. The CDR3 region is CASSLMQGANTEAFF. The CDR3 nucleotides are TGTGCCAGCAGCTTGATGCAGGGGGCAAACACTGAAGCTTTCTTT.